Sequencing of this TCR beta chain was carried out in a study of blood T cells in healthy people across ages. This clonotype has only one observation. The antigen is not known. The CDR3 length is 15 residues. Trimming took off 6 bases at V and 5 bases at J, with 14 bases between the two ends. Looked up from germline, CDR1 is MNHNY and CDR2 is SVGAGI (reference sequence). Primers used in a second PCR of about 7 to 12 cycles were a sample-barcoded 5' primer and a J-beta primer mix. At least 2.5 million CDR3-containing paired-end reads were obtained per sample. TCRdb re-called the 5' RACE reads with MiXCR, one entry per CDR3 protein. The data contain about 680,000 distinct CDR3 sequences, about half of them singletons. Study conclusions and caveats: The fall in TCR beta diversity per million T cells was roughly linear with age. When set beside aged donors, long-lived donors presented more naive CD4+ cells and higher diversity.

The sequence was obtained from a woman in her sixties or seventies in good health. The sequenced sample was blood. The chain links TRBV6-6 to TRBJ1-6; the D gene is possibly TRBD1 (6 bases). This chain's CDR3 is CASSPGQMHNSPLHF. CDR3 DNA: TGTGCCAGCAGCCCCGGACAGATGCATAATTCACCCCTCCACTTT.